This T cell receptor beta chain was observed in a study of response to subunit inactivated influenza vaccine. Notes on the study in general: Few additional T cells are recruited per seasonal influenza vaccination, authors suggested.

This clonotype was recorded many times. The antigen is not known. TCRdb recomputed calls from the RT-PCR reads with MiXCR, one row per CDR3 protein. The sample carries 560,000 or so distinct CDR3 sequences, approximately 7.6% recorded once. With 0 bases clipped from V and 7 bases from J, the junction kept 8 bases outside the gene matches. The CDR3 loop spans 16 amino acids. Germline CDR1 SGHVS, CDR2 FNYEAQ. V gene TRBV7-6 combines with J gene TRBJ2-1, with 8 bases that match TRBD2. This TCR derives from a man aged 50 to 75 who received an inactivated influenza vaccine. The sample in question was PBMCs from blood, obtained less than 30 months after vaccination. CDR3 coding DNA: TGTGCCAGCAGCTTAGCCCTGGGCGGGGGGCTGAATGAGCAGTTCTTC. Its translation: CASSLALGGGLNEQFF.